This TCR beta chain is drawn from a study of blood T cell repertoires in COVID-19. Profiled with immunoSEQ multiplex PCR; TCRdb holds only in-frame clones, not every one. The sample has around 250,000 clones, 75% to 90% seen once. On this clone: The sample has other DNA sequences that encode this CDR3 too.

The sequence was obtained from a man between 60 and 70 years old who had recovered from COVID-19. Sample: peripheral blood.

In nucleotides, the CDR3 is TGTGCCAGCTCACCTAGGACTGGTTCCTACGAGCAGTACTTC. Translating it yields CASSPRTGSYEQYF. J is TRBJ2-7 and V is TRBV18, with D possibly matching TRBD2 (5 bases). The CDR3 consists of 14 residues. CDR1 is KGHSH and CDR2 is LQKENI in the germline V gene. With 3 bases removed from V and 1 base from J, the gap between germline ends came to 10 bases. Full variable domain (missing parts from reference TRBV18 and TRBJ2-7): NAGVMQNPRHLVRRRGQEARLRCSPMKGHSHVYWYRQLPEEGLKFMVYLQKENIIDESGMPKERFSAEFPKEGPSILRIQQVVRGDSAAYFCASSPRTGSYEQYFGPGTRLTVT.